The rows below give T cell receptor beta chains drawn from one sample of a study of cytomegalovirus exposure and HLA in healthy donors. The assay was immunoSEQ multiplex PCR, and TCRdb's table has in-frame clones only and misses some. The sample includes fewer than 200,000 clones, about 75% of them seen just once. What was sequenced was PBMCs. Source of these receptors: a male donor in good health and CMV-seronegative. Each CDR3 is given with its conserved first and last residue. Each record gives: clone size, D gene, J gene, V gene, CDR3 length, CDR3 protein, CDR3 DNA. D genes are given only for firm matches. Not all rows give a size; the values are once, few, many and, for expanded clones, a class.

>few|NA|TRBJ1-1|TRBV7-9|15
CASSLSGQLNTEAFF
TGTGCCAGCAGCTTATCTGGACAGCTAAACACTGAAGCTTTCTTT
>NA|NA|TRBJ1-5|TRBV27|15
CASRLRQSHNQPQHF
TGTGCCAGCAGACTCCGACAGTCACATAATCAGCCCCAGCATTTT
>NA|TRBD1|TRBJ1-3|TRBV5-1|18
CASSLGGQGLLSGNTIYF
TGCGCCAGCAGCTTGGGAGGACAGGGACTACTCTCTGGAAACACCATATATTTT
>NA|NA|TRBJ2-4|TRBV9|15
CASSVDRRDGSIQYF
TGTGCCAGCAGCGTTGATAGGAGGGACGGCAGCATTCAGTACTTC
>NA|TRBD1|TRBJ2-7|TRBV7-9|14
CASSSRDRPGEQYF
TGTGCCAGCAGCAGCCGGGACAGACCAGGGGAGCAGTACTTC
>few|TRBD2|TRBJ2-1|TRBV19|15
CASRLSGIRGNEQFF
TGTGCCAGCAGACTTAGCGGGATTAGGGGCAATGAGCAGTTCTTC
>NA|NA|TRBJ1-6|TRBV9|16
CASSVSGSSYNSPLHF
TGTGCCAGCAGCGTGTCAGGTAGCTCCTATAATTCACCCCTCCACTTT
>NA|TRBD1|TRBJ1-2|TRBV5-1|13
CASSGQGANGYTF
TGCGCCAGCAGCGGGCAGGGGGCCAATGGCTACACCTTC
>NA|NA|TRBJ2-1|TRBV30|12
CAWSASLGEQFF
TGTGCCTGGAGTGCGTCCCTAGGTGAGCAGTTCTTC
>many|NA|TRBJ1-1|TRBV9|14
CASSVGLGDTEAFF
TGTGCCAGCAGCGTAGGACTAGGGGACACTGAAGCTTTCTTT
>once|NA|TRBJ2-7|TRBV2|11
CASSVINEQYF
TGTGCCAGCAGTGTTATTAACGAGCAGTACTTC
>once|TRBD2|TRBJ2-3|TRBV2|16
CASSGSGGPPTDTQYF
TGTGCCAGCAGCGGTAGCGGGGGCCCCCCCACAGATACGCAGTATTTT
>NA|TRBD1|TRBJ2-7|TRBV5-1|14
CASSSDRELHEQYF
TGCGCCAGCAGCTCGGACAGGGAACTCCACGAGCAGTACTTC
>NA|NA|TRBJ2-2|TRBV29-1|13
CSVEDVRIGELFF
TGCAGCGTTGAAGACGTGCGGATCGGGGAGCTGTTTTTT
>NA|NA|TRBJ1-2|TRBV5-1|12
CASSLGQVEYTF
TGCGCCAGCAGCTTGGGGCAGGTCGAATACACCTTC
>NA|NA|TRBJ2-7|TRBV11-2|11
CASSRLNEQYF
TGTGCCAGCAGCCGTCTTAACGAGCAGTACTTC
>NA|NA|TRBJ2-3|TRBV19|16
CASSIVAGSNTDTQYF
TGTGCCAGTAGTATTGTGGCGGGGTCCAACACAGATACGCAGTATTTT
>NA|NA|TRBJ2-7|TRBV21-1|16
CASSKARRQGDDEQYF
TGTGCCAGCAGCAAAGCGCGGAGACAGGGCGACGACGAGCAGTACTTC
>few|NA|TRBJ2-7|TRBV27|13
CASKAASSYEQYF
TGTGCCAGCAAAGCGGCCAGCTCCTACGAGCAGTACTTC
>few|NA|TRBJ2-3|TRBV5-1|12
CASSFQSDTQYF
TGCGCCAGCAGCTTTCAGTCAGATACGCAGTATTTT
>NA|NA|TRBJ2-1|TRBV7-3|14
CASSPASPAHEQFF
TGTGCCAGCAGCCCCGCGTCGCCTGCACATGAGCAGTTCTTC
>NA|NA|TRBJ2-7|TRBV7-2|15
CASSLEGQNSYEQYF
TGTGCCAGCAGCTTAGAGGGACAAAATTCCTACGAGCAGTACTTC
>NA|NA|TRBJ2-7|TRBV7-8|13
CASSPGPPLEQYF
TGTGCCAGCAGCCCAGGTCCCCCCTTGGAGCAGTACTTC
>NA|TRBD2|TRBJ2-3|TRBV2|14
CASTPTSGTDTQYF
TGTGCCAGCACCCCGACTAGCGGGACAGATACGCAGTATTTT
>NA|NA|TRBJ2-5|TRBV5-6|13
CASSPGQLREQYF
TGTGCCAGCAGCCCCGGACAGCTGCGGGAGCAGTACTTC
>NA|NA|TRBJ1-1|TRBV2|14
CASLSGHSNTEAFF
TGTGCCAGCTTATCCGGACACTCCAACACTGAAGCTTTCTTT
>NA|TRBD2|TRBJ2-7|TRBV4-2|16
CASSDPGRGDSYEQYF
TGTGCCAGCAGCGATCCGGGGCGGGGGGACTCCTACGAGCAGTACTTC
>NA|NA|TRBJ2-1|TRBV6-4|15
CASSPGLSSYNEQFF
TGTGCCAGCAGTCCGGGACTTAGCTCCTACAATGAGCAGTTCTTC
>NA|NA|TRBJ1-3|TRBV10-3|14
CAISDWTEGNTIYF
TGTGCCATCAGTGATTGGACAGAGGGAAACACCATATATTTT
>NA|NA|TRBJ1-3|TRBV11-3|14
CASSSGFSGNTIYF
TGTGCCAGCAGTTCAGGGTTTTCTGGAAACACCATATATTTT
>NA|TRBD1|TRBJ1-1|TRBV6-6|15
CASSPGTGESTEAFF
TGTGCCAGCAGCCCCGGGACAGGGGAATCCACTGAAGCTTTCTTT
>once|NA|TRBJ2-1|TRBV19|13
CASSITGSNEQFF
TGTGCCAGTAGTATAACCGGGAGCAATGAGCAGTTCTTC
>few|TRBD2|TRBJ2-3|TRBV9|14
CASSASGRSDTQYF
TGTGCCAGCAGCGCTAGCGGGAGGTCAGATACGCAGTATTTT
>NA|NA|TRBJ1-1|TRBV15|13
CATSRQVYTEAFF
TGTGCCACCAGCAGACAGGTCTACACTGAAGCTTTCTTT
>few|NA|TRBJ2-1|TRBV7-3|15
CASSLTGSSRNEQFF
TGTGCCAGCAGCTTAACCGGGAGCTCCCGAAATGAGCAGTTCTTC
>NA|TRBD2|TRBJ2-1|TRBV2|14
CASRFGGGADEQFF
TGTGCCAGCAGATTCGGCGGGGGGGCGGATGAGCAGTTCTTC
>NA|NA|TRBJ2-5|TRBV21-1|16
CASSKARDRGKETQYF
TGTGCCAGCAGCAAAGCGCGAGACAGGGGGAAAGAGACCCAGTACTTC
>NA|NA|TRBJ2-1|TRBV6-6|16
CASSYSSQGRYNEQFF
TGTGCCAGCAGTTACTCGAGCCAGGGGCGGTACAATGAGCAGTTCTTC
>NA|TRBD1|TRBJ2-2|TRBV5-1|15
CASSLGQGSTGELFF
TGCGCCAGCAGCTTGGGACAGGGGTCCACCGGGGAGCTGTTTTTT
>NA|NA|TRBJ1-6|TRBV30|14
CACRVSSYNSPLHF
TGTGCCTGCAGGGTGAGCTCCTATAATTCACCCCTCCACTTT